Presented here are 4 T cell receptor beta chains from one specimen sequenced in a study of blood T cell repertoires in COVID-19. Sequenced by immunoSEQ multiplex PCR; TCRdb stores in-frame clones only, minus some. The data contain 240,000 or so clones, around 86% of them seen just once; the ten biggest clones take up 5.5% to 7.5%. The sample was peripheral blood. The receptors come from a woman aged 70-85 years with active or convalescent COVID-19.

The chain is built from TRBV3-1 (or the pseudogene TRBV3-2) and TRBJ2-1; possible D gene TRBD2, 5 bases. Germline V gene lookup returns CDR1 LGHDT and CDR2 YNNKEL (reference sequence). V lost 6 bases, J lost 7 bases, and 13 bases lay in between. This CDR3 has 13 residues. CDR3 sequence reads: CASSSFRRNEQFF. The CDR3 bases are TGTGCCAGCAGTTCCTTCAGGAGGAATGAGCAGTTCTTC.

The chain combines TRBV7-3 with TRBJ2-1, with TRBD1 matching 8 bases. V shed 4 bases, J shed 0 bases, and the junction held 5 bases outside the gene matches. The CDR3 is 16 residues long. Germline-derived CDR1 and CDR2 are SGHTA and FQGTGA. CDR3 nucleotides: TGTGCCAGCAGCTCAGGGGGCCTGAGCTCCTACAATGAGCAGTTCTTC. It encodes CASSSGGLSSYNEQFF.

This clone appeared a single time. The V gene is TRBV15, the J gene TRBJ1-3; 8 positions match TRBD1. This CDR3 spans 14 amino acids. V was pared by 3 bases and J by 7 bases, with 5 bases of the junction left unmatched. The V gene's germline CDR1 is LNHNV and CDR2 YYDKDF (reference sequence). In nucleotides, the CDR3 is TGTGCCACCAGCAGGGACAGGGAGCTGAACACCATATATTTT. Protein product: CATSRDRELNTIYF. Based on the CDR3 plus reference TRBV15 and TRBJ1-3, the full variable domain is DAMVIQNPRYQVTQFGKPVTLSCSQTLNHNVMYWYQQKSSQAPKLLFHYYDKDFNNEADTPDNFQSRRPNTSFCFLDIRSPGLGDTAMYLCATSRDRELNTIYFGEGSWLTVV.

This chain connects TRBV19 to TRBJ2-7; perhaps TRBD1 as D (7 bases). Between the trimmed V and J ends, which lost 1 base and 0 bases, there was a span of 13 bases. Germline V lookup: CDR1 LNHDA, CDR2 SQIVND (reference sequence). The CDR3 totals 16 residues. The CDR3: CASSIGGGGHSYEQYF. Written as DNA, the CDR3 is TGTGCCAGTAGTATAGGAGGAGGGGGCCACTCCTACGAGCAGTACTTC.